Given below is one TCR beta chain in context. The trim removed 5 bases at V and 4 bases at J, leaving 8 bases unmatched. CDR3 length equals 15 residues. Germline loops: CDR1 MNHNS, CDR2 SASEGT. The source of the sample is a study of shared clonotypes between healthy human individuals. Profiled with immunoSEQ multiplex PCR; TCRdb holds only in-frame clones, not every one. The table lists some 690,000 clones, 90% of them singletons. The TCR was taken from a young man in good health. Some clones in this sample may be carry-over from other donors' samples. Sequencing was carried out using memory CD8+ T cells from PBMCs. The subset is: CD45RO+ cells pooled with CCR7-negative TemRA cells. The chain is built from TRBV6-1 and TRBJ2-5; 9 nucleotides line up with TRBD2. CDR3 DNA sequence: TGTGCCAGCAGTTCCGGCGGGAGGGCCGGAGAGACCCAGTACTTC. This codes for CASSSGGRAGETQYF.